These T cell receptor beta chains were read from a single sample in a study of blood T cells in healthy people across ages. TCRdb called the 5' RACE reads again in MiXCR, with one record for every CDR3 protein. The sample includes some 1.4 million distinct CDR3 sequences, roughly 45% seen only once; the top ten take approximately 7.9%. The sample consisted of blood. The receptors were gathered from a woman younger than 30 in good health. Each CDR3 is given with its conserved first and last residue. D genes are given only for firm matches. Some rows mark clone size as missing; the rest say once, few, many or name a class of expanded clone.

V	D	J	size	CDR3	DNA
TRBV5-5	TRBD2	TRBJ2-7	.	CASSLAFAGGLLYEQYF	TGTGCCAGCAGCTTGGCATTCGCGGGAGGCTTGCTATACGAGCAGTACTTC
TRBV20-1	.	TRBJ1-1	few	CSARGGGAGNTEAFF	TGCAGTGCTAGAGGTGGCGGGGCCGGGAACACTGAAGCTTTCTTT
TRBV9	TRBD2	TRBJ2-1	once	CASSHSGAPSYNGQFF	TGTGCCAGCAGTCACAGCGGGGCGCCTTCCTACAATGGGCAGTTCTTC
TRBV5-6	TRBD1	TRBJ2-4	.	CASSLATGDIQYF	TGTGCCAGCAGCTTGGCAACAGGGGACATTCAGTACTTC
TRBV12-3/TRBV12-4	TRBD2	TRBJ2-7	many	CASSSDGGYEQYF	TGTGCCAGCAGCTCCGACGGGGGGTACGAGCAGTACTTC
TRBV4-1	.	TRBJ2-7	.	CASSQQPGNEQYF	TGCGCCAGCAGCCAGCAACCAGGGAACGAGCAGTACTTC
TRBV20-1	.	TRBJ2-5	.	CSAKRLPEETQYF	TGCAGTGCCAAGAGACTCCCGGAGGAGACCCAGTACTTC
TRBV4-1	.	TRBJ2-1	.	CASSHPGGSSGALWHSYNEQFF	TGCGCCAGCAGCCACCCAGGGGGGAGCAGCGGGGCTCTTTGGCATTCCTACAATGAGCAGTTCTTC
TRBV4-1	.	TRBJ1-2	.	CASSRAEFNCGYTF	TGCGCCAGCAGCCGGGCAGAGTTTAACTGTGGCTACACCTTC
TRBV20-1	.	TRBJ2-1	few	CSARAETGGNEQFF	TGCAGTGCTAGGGCCGAGACTGGGGGGAATGAGCAGTTCTTC
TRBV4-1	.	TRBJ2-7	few	CASSQDLGTIYEQYF	TGCGCCAGCAGCCAAGATTTGGGCACTATCTACGAGCAGTACTTC
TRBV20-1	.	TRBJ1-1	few	CSAPRTLNTEAFF	TGCAGTGCTCCTCGGACGCTGAACACTGAAGCTTTCTTT
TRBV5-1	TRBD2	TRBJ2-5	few	CASSSRTSGREYNEQYF	TGCGCCAGCAGCTCCCGGACTAGCGGGAGGGAGTACAATGAGCAGTACTTC
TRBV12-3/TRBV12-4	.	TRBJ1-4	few	CASSPQREKLFF	TGTGCCAGCAGCCCTCAACGTGAAAAACTGTTTTTT
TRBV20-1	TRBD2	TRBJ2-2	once	CSARVTGRKNTGELFF	TGCAGTGCTAGGGTTACCGGGAGGAAAAACACCGGGGAGCTGTTTTTT
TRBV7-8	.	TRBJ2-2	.	CASSLSTGDTGELFF	TGTGCCAGCAGCTTATCTACGGGGGACACCGGGGAGCTGTTTTTT
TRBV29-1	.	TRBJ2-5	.	CSVNQGLNEQYF	TGCAGCGTTAATCAGGGTTTGAATGAGCAGTACTTC
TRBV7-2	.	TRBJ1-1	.	CASSLVRGVGTEAFF	TGTGCCAGCAGCTTAGTTCGGGGCGTAGGCACTGAAGCTTTCTTT
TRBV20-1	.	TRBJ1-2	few	CSAKADFPVGYGYTF	TGCAGTGCTAAGGCGGACTTTCCCGTGGGCTATGGCTACACCTTC
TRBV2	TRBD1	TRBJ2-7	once	CASVGQGLYEQYF	TGTGCCAGCGTCGGACAGGGACTCTACGAGCAGTACTTC
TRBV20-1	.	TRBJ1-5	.	CSARESGNSNQPQHF	TGCAGTGCTAGAGAAAGTGGGAATAGCAATCAGCCCCAGCATTTT
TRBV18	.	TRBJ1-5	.	CASSPTFWPQHF	TGTGCCAGCTCACCCACCTTCTGGCCCCAGCATTTT
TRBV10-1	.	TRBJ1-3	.	CASSDSPGRLGNTIYF	TGCGCCAGCAGTGATTCGCCAGGGAGGCTTGGAAACACCATATATTTT
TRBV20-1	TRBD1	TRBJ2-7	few	CSAYGQDSSYEQYF	TGCAGTGCTTACGGACAGGATAGCTCCTACGAGCAGTACTTC
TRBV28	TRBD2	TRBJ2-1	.	CASSPLAGGQYNEQFF	TGTGCCAGCAGTCCCTTAGCGGGGGGGCAATACAATGAGCAGTTCTTC
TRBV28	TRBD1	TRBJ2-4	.	CASSSGGAGGAKNIQYF	TGTGCCAGCAGTTCAGGGGGCGCGGGCGGGGCTAAAAACATTCAGTACTTC
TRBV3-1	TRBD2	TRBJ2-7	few	CASSPSWTSGTPYEQYF	TGTGCCAGCAGCCCGAGCTGGACTAGCGGGACCCCCTACGAGCAGTACTTC
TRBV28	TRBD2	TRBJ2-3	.	CASSSPGAGLRDTQYF	TGTGCCAGCAGTTCCCCCGGAGCGGGGCTCCGAGATACGCAGTATTTT
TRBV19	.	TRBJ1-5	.	CASSWTYSNQPQHF	TGTGCCAGTAGTTGGACTTATAGCAATCAGCCCCAGCATTTT
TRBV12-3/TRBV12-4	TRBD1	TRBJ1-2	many	CASRRTGGYGYTF	TGTGCCAGCAGACGGACAGGGGGCTATGGCTACACCTTC
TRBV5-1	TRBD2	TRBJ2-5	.	CASSRGVETQYF	TGCGCCAGCAGCCGGGGGGTAGAGACCCAGTACTTC
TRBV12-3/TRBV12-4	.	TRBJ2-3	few	CASSSRRRGDTQYF	TGTGCCAGCAGTTCCCGCAGGCGGGGAGATACGCAGTATTTT
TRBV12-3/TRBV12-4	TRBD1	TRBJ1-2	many	CASSLQGARGYTF	TGTGCCAGCAGTCTCCAGGGGGCGCGGGGCTACACCTTC
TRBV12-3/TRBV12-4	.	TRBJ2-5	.	CASSLTGNNEQYF	TGTGCCAGCAGTCTCACAGGGAACAATGAGCAGTACTTC
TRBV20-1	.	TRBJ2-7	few	CSARFPGASGEQYF	TGCAGTGCTAGGTTCCCGGGGGCCTCGGGCGAGCAGTACTTC
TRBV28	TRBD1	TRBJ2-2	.	CASSSTGLRTGELFF	TGTGCCAGCAGTTCGACAGGGCTACGGACCGGGGAGCTGTTTTTT
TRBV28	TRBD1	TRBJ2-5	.	CASSKDRVRYNEQYF	TGTGCCAGCAGTAAAGACAGGGTGAGGTACAATGAGCAGTACTTC
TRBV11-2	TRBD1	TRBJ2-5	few	CASSHMNRGLETQYF	TGTGCCAGCAGCCATATGAACAGGGGGCTTGAGACCCAGTACTTC
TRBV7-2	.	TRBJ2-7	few	CASSLVMQGSGEQYF	TGTGCCAGCAGCTTAGTGATGCAGGGTTCCGGCGAGCAGTACTTC
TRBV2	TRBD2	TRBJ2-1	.	CATMYSGGKPFF	TGTGCCACCATGTATAGCGGGGGGAAACCGTTCTTC
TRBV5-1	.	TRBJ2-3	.	CASSSTATDTQYF	TGCGCCAGCAGCTCGACAGCGACAGATACGCAGTATTTT
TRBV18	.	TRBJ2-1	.	CASSTKGTYNEQFF	TGTGCCAGCTCTACGAAGGGAACCTACAATGAGCAGTTCTTC
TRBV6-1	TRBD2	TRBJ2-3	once	CASSLQPGLAGLDTQYF	TGTGCCAGCAGCCTCCAACCCGGGCTAGCGGGTTTAGATACGCAGTATTTT
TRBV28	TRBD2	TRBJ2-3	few	CASSIRRLAATDTQYF	TGTGCCAGCAGTATCCGTCGACTAGCGGCGACAGATACGCAGTATTTT
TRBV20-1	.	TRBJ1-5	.	CSATTTRWGGQRNQPQHF	TGCAGTGCCACAACAACTCGGTGGGGGGGCCAGCGCAATCAGCCCCAGCATTTT
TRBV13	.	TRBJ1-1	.	CASSLGLGGLNTEAFF	TGTGCCAGCAGCTTAGGCCTGGGAGGGTTGAACACTGAAGCTTTCTTT
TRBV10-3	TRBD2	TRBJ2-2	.	CAISRGGRFTGELFF	TGTGCCATCTCCCGAGGCGGGAGATTCACCGGGGAGCTGTTTTTT
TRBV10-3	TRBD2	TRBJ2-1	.	CAISESRSGTSQEAQFF	TGTGCCATCAGTGAGTCTCGAAGCGGGACTTCCCAAGAGGCCCAGTTCTTC
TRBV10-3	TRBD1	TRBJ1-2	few	CAITFSGQPGYGYTF	TGTGCCATCACCTTCTCGGGACAGCCTGGCTATGGCTACACCTTC
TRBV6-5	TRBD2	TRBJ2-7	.	CASSPQGTSGSYEQYF	TGTGCCAGCAGTCCCCAGGGGACTAGCGGGAGCTACGAGCAGTACTTC
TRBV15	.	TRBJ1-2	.	CATSREGRGASYGHTF	TGTGCCACCAGCAGAGAAGGGAGGGGGGCCAGCTATGGCCACACCTTC
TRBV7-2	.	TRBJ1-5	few	CASSPGGLMGQPQHF	TGTGCCAGCAGCCCTGGGGGCTTGATGGGTCAGCCCCAGCATTTT
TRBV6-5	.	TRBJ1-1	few	CASSYPTRTGTEAFF	TGTGCCAGCAGTTACCCGACACGCACGGGCACTGAAGCTTTCTTT
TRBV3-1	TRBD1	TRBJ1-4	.	CASSPTGGMSEKLFF	TGTGCCAGCAGCCCCACAGGGGGGATGAGTGAAAAACTGTTTTTT
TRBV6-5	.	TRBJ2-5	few	CASSSVIGRDQETQYF	TGTGCCAGCAGTTCCGTAATAGGAAGGGACCAAGAGACCCAGTACTTC
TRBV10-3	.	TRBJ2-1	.	CAAISESANEQFF	TGTGCCGCCATCAGTGAGTCGGCCAATGAGCAGTTCTTC
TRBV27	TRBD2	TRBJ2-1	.	CASTQRVGGVLYNEQFF	TGTGCCAGCACCCAAAGGGTCGGGGGGGTGCTGTACAATGAGCAGTTCTTC
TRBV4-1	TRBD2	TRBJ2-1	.	CASSQELAGVLEQFF	TGCGCCAGCAGCCAAGAGCTAGCGGGAGTACTTGAGCAGTTCTTC
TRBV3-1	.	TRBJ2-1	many	CASSQVQNEQFF	TGTGCCAGCAGCCAAGTTCAGAATGAGCAGTTCTTC